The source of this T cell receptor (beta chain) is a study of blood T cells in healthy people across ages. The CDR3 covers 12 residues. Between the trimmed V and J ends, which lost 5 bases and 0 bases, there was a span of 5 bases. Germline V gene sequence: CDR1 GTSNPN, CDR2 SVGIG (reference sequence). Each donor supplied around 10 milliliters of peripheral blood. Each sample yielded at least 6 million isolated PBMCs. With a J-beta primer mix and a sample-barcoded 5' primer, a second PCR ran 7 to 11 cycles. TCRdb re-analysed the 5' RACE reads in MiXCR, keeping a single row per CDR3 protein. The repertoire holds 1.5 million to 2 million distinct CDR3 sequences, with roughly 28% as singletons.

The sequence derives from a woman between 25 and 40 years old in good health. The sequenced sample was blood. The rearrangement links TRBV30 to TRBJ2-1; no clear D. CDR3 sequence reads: CAWLPSYNEQFF. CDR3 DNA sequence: TGTGCCTGGCTTCCCTCCTACAATGAGCAGTTCTTC.